The entry below gives a single T cell receptor beta chain sequence along with its context. The data derive from a study of PD-L1 blockade in urothelial cancer. Study information: Analysis of the blood was performed 3 weeks (second dose) and 6 weeks after treatment start. Each blood sample yielded a median of 141,255 T cells.

Sample time point: pretreatment peripheral blood. Losses at the gene ends were 3 bases for V and 4 bases for J; bases not matched to a gene: 5. The CDR3 totals 15 residues. Germline assignment: CDR1 SGDLS and CDR2 YYNGEE. Synthetically made TCR analog templates were put into each PCR as spikes. Generated by immunoSEQ multiplex PCR, the TCRdb table keeps only in-frame clones and is missing some. This table has over 45,000 clones, about 86% appearing once. The sequenced sample was PBMCs, obtained around atezolizumab (anti-PD-L1) treatment. The receptor's source is a man aged 55-75 years with urothelial cancer. The chain joins TRBV9 to TRBJ2-1; 9 nucleotides align to TRBD2. For the CDR3, the DNA is TGTGCCAGCAGCGAGACTAGCGGCATTTACAATGAGCAGTTCTTC. Translated, it gives CASSETSGIYNEQFF.